The 24 T cell receptor beta chains below all came from one sample that was sequenced in a study of T cells after yellow fever vaccination. TCRdb called the 5' RACE reads again in MiXCR, with one record for every CDR3 protein. This sample has roughly 330,000 distinct CDR3 sequences, with 3% to 4.5% found just once. This material consisted of PBMCs, taken 5 days after the yellow fever booster vaccination. These receptors were collected from a young man who received the YFV17D yellow fever vaccine.

This clonotype has a handful of counts. The V call is TRBV27, the J call TRBJ2-7, with TRBD2 matching over 8 bases. Germline V gives CDR1 MNHEY, CDR2 SMNVEV (reference sequence). With V trimmed by 6 bases and J by 4 bases, 11 bases remained unmatched. The CDR3 consists of 15 residues. This chain's CDR3 is CASSPTGGIGYEQYV. Written as DNA, the CDR3 is TGTGCCAGCAGCCCCACGGGGGGGATCGGGTACGAGCAGTACGTC.

A few counts support this clonotype. The V and J genes are TRBV4-2 and TRBJ2-3; tentatively, D is TRBD2 (6 bases). The germline gives CDR1 LGHNA, CDR2 YNFKEQ. The CDR3 consists of 16 residues. The germline V and J ends were trimmed by 0 bases and 1 base, with 11 bases remaining between them. The CDR3 protein is CASSQEPGVGTDTQYF. The CDR3 DNA is TGTGCCAGCAGCCAAGAACCGGGAGTAGGCACAGATACGCAGTATTTT.

The genes are TRBV19 and TRBJ1-3; no clear D. This CDR3 is 15 amino acids long. Germline V gene lookup returns CDR1 LNHDA and CDR2 SQIVND (reference sequence). Trimming took off 3 bases at V and 8 bases at J, with 17 bases between the two ends. The CDR3 region is CASSMARGFGYTIYF. The CDR3 DNA follows: TGTGCCAGTAGTATGGCGCGGGGATTCGGTTACACCATATATTTT.

This clonotype has a count of ten or more. The CDR3, as DNA: TGTGCCAGCAGCAAGATATCCCGGGACAGGGAGCAAGAGACCCAGTACTTC. Translated: CASSKISRDREQETQYF. The rearrangement links TRBV7-8 to TRBJ2-5, with 9 bases lining up with TRBD1. The trim removed 5 bases at V and 2 bases at J, leaving 12 bases unmatched. The V gene's germline CDR1 is SGHVS and CDR2 FQNEAQ. This CDR3 comprises 17 residues.

This clonotype was observed a handful of times. The CDR3 coding sequence is TGCGCCAGCAGCCAACCGGCTGGCTATGAAAAACTGTTTTTT. Its protein is CASSQPAGYEKLFF. This chain joins TRBV4-1 and TRBJ1-4; D ambiguous. This CDR3 has 14 amino acids. The germline V gene has CDR1 MGHRA and CDR2 YSYEKL. The V end lost 2 bases, the J end lost 6 bases, and 10 bases lay between the germline ends.

This clonotype has just a few counts. The V call is TRBV27, the J call TRBJ1-1; 7 positions agree with TRBD1. CDR1 and CDR2 (germline): MNHEY, SMNVEV (reference sequence). The CDR3 is 15 residues long. Trimming at V came to 2 bases and at J to 1 base, leaving 4 bases not matched to a gene. In DNA, the CDR3 is TGTGCCAGCAGTTTAGGACAGGCAGAGAACACTGAAGCTTTCTTT. Its translation: CASSLGQAENTEAFF.

The gene calls are TRBV5-4 and TRBJ2-5, with a possible D match to TRBD1 (6 bases). Germline loops: CDR1 SGHNT, CDR2 YYREEE (reference sequence). The CDR3 spans 15 residues. The V gene lost 4 bases and the J gene lost 5 bases, with 18 bases spanning the gap. For the CDR3, the DNA is TGTGCCAGCAGCGTTGTTTGGGGGCCGTGGGAGACCCAGTACTTC. Amino acids: CASSVVWGPWETQYF. Supplemented by reference TRBV5-4 and TRBJ2-5, the full variable domain reads ETGVTQSPTHLIKTRGQQVTLRCSSQSGHNTVSWYQQALGQGPQFIFQYYREEENGRGNFPPRFSGLQFPNYSSELNVNALELDDSALYLCASSVVWGPWETQYFGPGTRLLVL.

This clonotype showed up just a few times. The J gene is TRBJ2-3, the V gene TRBV5-4; a possible D gene is TRBD1 (6 bases). CDR1 is SGHNT and CDR2 is YYREEE in the germline V gene (reference sequence). The V and J ends lost 2 bases and 2 bases respectively, with 12 bases between them. This CDR3 is 15 amino acids long. The CDR3 DNA reads as TGTGCCAGCAGCTTACCCCCGGGACACACAGATACGCAGTATTTT. It specifies CASSLPPGHTDTQYF.

This sequence joins TRBV30 and TRBJ2-2; D unclear. Germline loops: CDR1 GTSNPN, CDR2 SVGIG (reference sequence). V dropped 2 bases and J dropped 0 bases, with 7 bases sitting between them. The length of the CDR3 is 14 residues. CDR3 sequence: CAWSTPPNTGELFF. The DNA for the CDR3 is TGTGCCTGGAGTACGCCGCCGAACACCGGGGAGCTGTTTTTT.

The chain uses TRBV18 and TRBJ1-4, with a tentative D call TRBD1 (5 bases). Germline V gene lookup returns CDR1 KGHSH and CDR2 LQKENI. The CDR3 has 17 residues. With 6 bases removed from V and 0 bases from J, the gap between germline ends came to 17 bases. The CDR3 bases are TGTGCCAGCTCCGAGACAGACCTAGGTGCAACTAATGAAAAACTGTTTTTT. It specifies CASSETDLGATNEKLFF.

This clonotype was observed many times. The rearrangement joins TRBV11-2 to TRBJ2-5; D unresolved. Trimming removed 3 bases at V and 2 bases at J, with 10 bases between. The CDR3 is 14 residues long. Germline V lookup: CDR1 SGHAT, CDR2 FQNNGV. CDR3 region: CASSFSIVQETQYF. The CDR3 nucleotides read TGTGCCAGCAGCTTTTCGATCGTTCAAGAGACCCAGTACTTC.

This clonotype was seen a few times. The chain uses TRBV7-9 and TRBJ1-2, with a weak D call TRBD1 (5 bases). The CDR3 is 16 residues long. Germline CDR1 reads SEHNR; CDR2 reads FQNEAQ (reference sequence). Trimming cost V 5 bases and J 5 bases, with 21 bases left between them. This CDR3 is CASSQTDLGQQYGYTF. CDR3 sequence (DNA): TGTGCCAGCAGCCAGACCGATTTAGGACAACAGTATGGCTACACCTTC.

The CDR3 bases are TGTGCCAGCAGCGTGGGACAGGGGGGGAGTTCACCCCTCCACTTT. Residues: CASSVGQGGSSPLHF. This chain uses TRBV7-6 with TRBJ1-6; 11 bases fit TRBD1. The CDR3 runs 15 residues. Trimming at V came to 5 bases and at J to 9 bases, leaving 6 bases not matched to a gene. Germline V gene sequence: CDR1 SGHVS, CDR2 FNYEAQ.

In this sample, this clonotype turned up a few times. V gene TRBV20-1 combines with J gene TRBJ2-7; no reliable D call. Trimming removed 5 bases from V and 1 base from J, with 12 bases in between. The CDR3 covers 13 residues. From germline, CDR1 is DFQATT and CDR2 SNEGSKA (reference sequence). The CDR3 DNA reads TGCAGTGCTCGCCCCCGACCATCCTACGAGCAGTACTTC. As protein: CSARPRPSYEQYF.

This clonotype was seen many times. The rearrangement uses TRBV5-1 and TRBJ1-1; D is possibly TRBD1 (5 bases). From germline, CDR1 is SGHRS and CDR2 YFSETQ. CDR3 length: 11 amino acids. V was trimmed by 4 bases and J by 8 bases, leaving 9 bases between them. The CDR3 DNA reads as TGCGCCAGCAGCCTGGGGGTGGAAGCTTTCTTT. Translating gives CASSLGVEAFF.

The table lists this clonotype with many counts. The V call is TRBV5-1, the J call TRBJ2-1, with a tentative D call TRBD2 (7 bases). Trimming took off 4 bases at V and 8 bases at J, with 22 bases between the two ends. Germline V gene sequence: CDR1 SGHRS, CDR2 YFSETQ. The CDR3 spans 16 residues. The CDR3 DNA follows: TGCGCCAGCAGCCGGGGGGCACTAGCTCAAATGGATGAGCAGTTCTTC. Its translation is CASSRGALAQMDEQFF.

A few counts support this clonotype. The CDR3 loop reads CASELDTQYF. The CDR3 region has the DNA TGTGCCAGTGAATTAGATACGCAGTATTTT. The chain joins TRBV7-9 to TRBJ2-3, with no clear D. Germline CDR1 reads SEHNR; CDR2 reads FQNEAQ (reference sequence). There are 10 residues in the CDR3. The ends were cut back, 9 bases at V and 5 bases at J, with 6 bases in the middle.

This clonotype was seen more than once but under ten times. This sequence joins TRBV3-1 and TRBJ1-3; D unclear. The CDR3 totals 13 residues. Trimming removed 1 base at V and 6 bases at J, with 7 bases between. Germline V gene lookup returns CDR1 LGHDT and CDR2 YNNKEL (reference sequence). CDR3 nucleotide sequence: TGTGCCAGCAGCCAAGTCTATCTAAACACCATATATTTT. This gives the protein CASSQVYLNTIYF.

The rearrangement joins TRBV9 to TRBJ1-5, with D uncertain. V lost 0 bases and J lost 7, with 8 bases in between. The germline V gene encodes CDR1 SGDLS and CDR2 YYNGEE. The CDR3 covers 13 residues. CDR3 sequence: CASSVGERQPQHF. The CDR3 DNA reads TGTGCCAGCAGCGTAGGGGAGAGGCAGCCCCAGCATTTT.

This clonotype has at least ten counts. The rearrangement joins TRBV7-9 to TRBJ1-2; D is perhaps TRBD1 (5 bases). This CDR3 has 15 residues. V was cut by 6 bases and J by 2 bases, with 16 bases left in between. Germline V gene data show CDR1 as SEHNR and CDR2 as FQNEAQ (reference sequence). The CDR3 nucleotides are TGTGCCAGCAGTCGGGACGCAGGACTCAACTATGGCTACACCTTC. Its translation is CASSRDAGLNYGYTF.

The V and J genes are TRBV12-3 or TRBV12-4 and TRBJ1-2, with D uncertain. The CDR3 runs 14 residues. Trimming took 6 bases from V and 4 from J, leaving 15 bases between them. This CDR3 reads CASRLTASSYGYTF. For the CDR3, the DNA is TGTGCCAGCAGATTGACGGCCTCTTCCTATGGCTACACCTTC.

This clonotype was seen at least ten times. The chain links TRBV10-3 to TRBJ2-4; 10 nucleotides match TRBD2. The CDR3 contains 14 residues. In germline, CDR1 is ENHRY, CDR2 SYGVKD. J was trimmed by 3 bases and V by 10 bases; bases with no gene match: 6. Written as DNA, the CDR3 is TGTGCCACCATAGCGGGGGGCGGCAAAAACATTCAGTACTTC. Translating it yields CATIAGGGKNIQYF.

This clonotype was found a few times. The chain recombines TRBV2 with TRBJ2-4, with D possibly being TRBD1 or TRBD2 (5 bases each). CDR3 length: 15 residues. Trimming removed 5 bases at V and 7 bases at J, with 18 bases between. In germline, CDR1 is SNHLY, CDR2 FYNNEI. CDR3 amino acids: CASSPPFEGKNIQYF. The CDR3 coding sequence is TGTGCCAGCAGTCCCCCATTTGAGGGGAAGAACATTCAGTACTTC.

This clonotype occurred a few times. V gene TRBV20-1 combines with J gene TRBJ2-2; the match to TRBD1 covers 9 bases. The V and J ends lost 6 bases and 0 bases, in that order; junction bases with no gene match: 8. This CDR3 has 16 residues. The V gene's germline CDR1 is DFQATT and CDR2 SNEGSKA (reference sequence). CDR3 bases: TGCAGTGCCCAGGATACAGGGGGCGCGAACACCGGGGAGCTGTTTTTT. It is translated as CSAQDTGGANTGELFF.